This TCR beta chain came from a study of human T cells and chemical hapten exposure. From the RACE reads, TCRdb called clonotypes with MiXCR, one entry per CDR3 protein. The profile shows fewer than 200,000 distinct CDR3 sequences, 20% to 25% of them singletons. Germline V gene lookup returns CDR1 MDHEN and CDR2 SYDVKM. V shed 5 bases and J 6 bases; nucleotides not matched to a gene: 6. The CDR3 consists of 15 residues. About this clonotype: Its matching antigen is unknown.

The time point is: patch test 1, 2 weeks after DPC sensitization. Stated treatment: therapeutic diphenylcyclopropenone sensitization with weekly scalp DPC. Blood sampling preceded each patch test application. Study results and limitations: Patch test score was positively correlated with the counts of PT1 expanded TCRs.

This TCR was recovered from a woman aged 50 to 60 with alopecia areata. Some clones in this sample may be carry-over from other donors' samples. The material was whole blood, obtained in connection with sensitization to the hapten diphenylcyclopropenone (DPC). The genes are TRBV28 and TRBJ1-4; 10 positions match TRBD1. The CDR3 DNA follows: TGTGCCAGCAGTACAACCGGGACAGGGGATGAAAAACTGTTTTTT. It translates to CASSTTGTGDEKLFF.